This T cell receptor beta chain was identified during a study of blood T cell repertoires in COVID-19. Losses at the gene ends were 0 bases for V and 4 bases for J; bases not matched to a gene: 3. The CDR3 runs to 15 residues. The germline gives CDR1 SGHAT, CDR2 FQNNGV. Data came from immunoSEQ multiplex PCR; TCRdb stores just in-frame clones and leaves some out. The profile shows roughly 90,000 clones, 80% of them singletons. The specimen sequenced was peripheral blood. The TCR originated in a woman older than 75 with active or convalescent COVID-19. The V gene is TRBV11-2, the J gene TRBJ1-2; 9 bases fit TRBD1. The CDR3 here is CASSLEQGAFYGYTF. In DNA, the CDR3 is TGTGCCAGCAGCTTAGAACAGGGGGCTTTCTATGGCTACACCTTC.